Below are 15 T cell receptor beta chains sequenced from a single sample in a study of beta chain features in type 1 diabetes. TCRB transcripts that were expressed got sequenced, as all of the isolated RNA had been reverse transcribed. Sequenced by immunoSEQ multiplex PCR; TCRdb stores in-frame clones only, minus some. This sample yields roughly 610,000 clones, of which about 16% are seen a single time; roughly 0.098% belongs to the top ten. Source material: naive CD4+ T cells from blood. Source of these receptors: a man between 18 and 35 years old in good health.

This chain joins TRBV15 and TRBJ2-1; D is ambiguous. CDR1 is LNHNV, CDR2 YYDKDF, per germline (reference sequence). Trimming took off 5 bases at V and 0 bases at J, with 14 bases between the two ends. The CDR3 consists of 16 residues. The CDR3 DNA is TGTGCCACCAGCCCGAGGCACGGTAGCTCCTACAATGAGCAGTTCTTC. Translated: CATSPRHGSSYNEQFF.

This clone has only one observation. The V and J genes are TRBV30 and TRBJ2-5; TRBD1 matches at 7 bases. Gene TRBJ2-7 matches the end of the DNA better, so the J call may be wrong. The CDR3 is 17 amino acids. The germline V gene encodes CDR1 GTSNPN and CDR2 SVGIG (reference sequence). The CDR3 bases are TGTGCCTGGAGTAAACCGAGGGGGACAGTAACTTCCTACGAGCAGTACTTC. Translation gives CAWSKPRGTVTSYEQYF.

This chain uses TRBV30 with TRBJ2-5; D is perhaps TRBD1 or TRBD2 (5 bases each). The germline V and J ends were trimmed by 0 bases and 3 bases, with 17 bases remaining between them. Per germline, CDR1 GTSNPN and CDR2 SVGIG (reference sequence). The CDR3 is made up of 16 amino acids. Here the CDR3 reads CAWSVGQGPTEETQYF. CDR3 coding DNA: TGTGCCTGGAGTGTAGGGCAGGGACCTACTGAAGAGACCCAGTACTTC. Complete variable domain (other parts from reference TRBV30 and TRBJ2-5): SQTIHQWPATLVQPVGSPLSLECTVEGTSNPNLYWYRQAAGRGLQLLFYSVGIGQISSEVPQNLSASRPQDRQFILSSKKLLLSDSGFYLCAWSVGQGPTEETQYFGPGTRLLVL.

The chain carries TRBV28 and TRBJ2-7; maybe TRBD2 (6 bases). Trimming stripped 7 bases from V and 6 bases from J, with 22 bases between. The germline CDR1 and CDR2 sequences are MDHEN and SYDVKM. The CDR3 sequence is 15 residues long. CDR3 region: CASTGGASFTSEQYF. The DNA for the CDR3 is TGTGCCAGCACCGGAGGGGCTAGTTTTACCTCCGAGCAGTACTTC.

This clone was found a few times. The V call is TRBV6-5, the J call TRBJ2-5; 7 nucleotides line up with TRBD1. CDR3 length: 13 amino acids. J was trimmed by 4 bases and V by 10 bases; bases with no gene match: 9. Germline V gene data show CDR1 as MNHEY and CDR2 as SVGAGI. This chain's CDR3 is CAIGTARSETQYF. CDR3 sequence (DNA): TGTGCCATAGGGACAGCGAGGTCAGAGACCCAGTACTTC.

This clone has a handful of counts. The V gene is TRBV10-3, the J gene TRBJ2-1, with 8 bases aligning to TRBD1. Germline CDR1 reads ENHRY; CDR2 reads SYGVKD. J was trimmed by 9 bases and V by 6 bases; bases with no gene match: 4. The CDR3 loop spans 12 amino acids. The CDR3 bases are TGTGCCATCAGGGATACAGGGGGTGAGCAGTTCTTC. This gives the protein CAIRDTGGEQFF.

The chain couples TRBV27 to TRBJ2-7; unclear D gene. The germline V gene encodes CDR1 MNHEY and CDR2 SMNVEV (reference sequence). With 5 bases removed from V and 2 bases from J, the gap between germline ends came to 10 bases. There are 13 residues in the CDR3. In DNA form, the CDR3 reads TGTGCCAGCAGTCAGGAACTCCCCTACGAGCAGTACTTC. Protein: CASSQELPYEQYF.

The V call is TRBV4-3, the J call TRBJ2-1; TRBD1 matches 7 bases. CDR1 is LGHNA and CDR2 is YSLEER in the germline V gene. The CDR3 loop spans 15 amino acids. The V segment lost 4 bases and the J segment 4 bases; nucleotides outside the gene matches: 7. This CDR3 reads CASSRNSQGYNEQFF. The CDR3, as DNA: TGCGCCAGCAGCCGCAACTCACAGGGGTACAATGAGCAGTTCTTC.

This clone has only a few counts. The CDR3 here is CASRSTSSYNEQFF. The CDR3 nucleotides read TGTGCCAGCAGGTCGACTAGCTCCTACAATGAGCAGTTCTTC. The J gene is TRBJ2-1, the V gene TRBV25-1; D perhaps matches TRBD2 (6 bases). Germline loops: CDR1 MGHDK, CDR2 SYGVNS. V was trimmed by 6 bases and J by 0 bases, leaving 9 bases between them. The CDR3 sequence is 14 residues long. Filled out from reference TRBV25-1 and TRBJ2-1, the complete variable domain reads EADIYQTPRYLVIGTGKKITLECSQTMGHDKMYWYQQDPGMELHLIHYSYGVNSTEKGDLSSESTVSRIRTEHFPLTLESARPSHTSQYLCASRSTSSYNEQFFGPGTRLTVL.

The chain joins TRBV5-1 to TRBJ2-2, with TRBD2 as a possible D gene (5 bases). Trimming took 5 bases from V and 1 from J, leaving 12 bases between them. The CDR3 loop spans 15 amino acids. Germline V lookup: CDR1 SGHRS, CDR2 YFSETQ. For the CDR3, the DNA is TGCGCCAGCAGTACGACCGGGGTGAACACCGGGGAGCTGTTTTTT. This translates into CASSTTGVNTGELFF.

As concerns this clone: Other nucleotide sequences in the sample specify the same CDR3. The chain has TRBV6-1 and TRBJ2-5, with 12 positions matching TRBD1. V trimming: 5 bases; J trimming: 5 bases; junction bases outside the gene matches: 3. The CDR3 is 14 residues long. The germline CDR1 and CDR2 sequences are MNHNS and SASEGT. The DNA of the CDR3 is TGTGCCAGCAGTCGGGACAGGGGGCAGGAGACCCAGTACTTC. It yields the protein CASSRDRGQETQYF.

This clone was found a few times. The gene calls are TRBV9 and TRBJ2-3; no firm D call. V dropped 4 bases and J dropped 6 bases, with 9 bases sitting between them. CDR3 length: 12 amino acids. Germline lookup yields CDR1 SGDLS and CDR2 YYNGEE. CDR3 bases: TGTGCCAGCAGCCCTCGAGCCGATACGCAGTATTTT. The encoded protein is CASSPRADTQYF.

This clone was counted only a few times. The sample holds other DNA sequences that translate to the same CDR3. This sequence joins TRBV18 and TRBJ1-2; 9 bases match TRBD1. Losses at the gene ends were 3 bases for V and 5 bases for J; bases not matched to a gene: 4. Germline CDR1 reads KGHSH; CDR2 reads LQKENI. This CDR3 is 14 amino acids long. The CDR3 DNA reads as TGTGCCAGCTCACCGGGGACAGGGTCGTATGGCTACACCTTC. Translation gives CASSPGTGSYGYTF.

This clone was recorded many times. The genes are TRBV14 and TRBJ2-1, with 10 bases aligning to TRBD2. This CDR3 has 16 residues. With V trimmed by 4 bases and J by 1 base, 4 bases remained unmatched. Germline CDR1 and CDR2: SGHDN and FVKESK. The CDR3 region has the DNA TGTGCCAGCAGCCTCGGGACTAGCGAGTCCTACAATGAGCAGTTCTTC. As protein: CASSLGTSESYNEQFF.

This clone occurred a few times. The chain is built from TRBV29-1 and TRBJ2-2; D perhaps matches TRBD2 (5 bases). The CDR3 totals 14 residues. Between the trimmed V and J ends, which lost 4 bases and 5 bases, there was a span of 14 bases. CDR1 and CDR2 (germline): SQVTM, ANQGSEA. The CDR3 reads CSVGARAQTGELFF. CDR3 nucleotides: TGCAGCGTTGGGGCGAGGGCCCAGACCGGGGAGCTGTTTTTT.